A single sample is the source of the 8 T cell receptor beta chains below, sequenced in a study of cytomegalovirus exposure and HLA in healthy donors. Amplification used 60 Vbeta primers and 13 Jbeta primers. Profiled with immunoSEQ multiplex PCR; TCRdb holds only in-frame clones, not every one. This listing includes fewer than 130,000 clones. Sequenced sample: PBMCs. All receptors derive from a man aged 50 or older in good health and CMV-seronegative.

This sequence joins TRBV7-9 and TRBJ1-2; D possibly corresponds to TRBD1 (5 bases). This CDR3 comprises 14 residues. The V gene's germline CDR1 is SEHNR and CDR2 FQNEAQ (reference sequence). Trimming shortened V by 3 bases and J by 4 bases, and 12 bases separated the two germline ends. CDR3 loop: CASSLTETTYGYTF. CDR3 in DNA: TGTGCCAGCAGCTTGACAGAGACGACCTATGGCTACACCTTC.

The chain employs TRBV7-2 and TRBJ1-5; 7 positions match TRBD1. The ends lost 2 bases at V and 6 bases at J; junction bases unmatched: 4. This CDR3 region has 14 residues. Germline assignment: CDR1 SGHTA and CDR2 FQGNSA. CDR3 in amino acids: CASSLSTGAQPQHF. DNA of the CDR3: TGTGCCAGCAGCTTATCCACAGGGGCTCAGCCCCAGCATTTT.

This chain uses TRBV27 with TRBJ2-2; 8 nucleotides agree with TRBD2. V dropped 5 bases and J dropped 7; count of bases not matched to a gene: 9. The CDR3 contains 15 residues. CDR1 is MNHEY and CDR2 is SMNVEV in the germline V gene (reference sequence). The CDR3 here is CASSTRLANNGELFF. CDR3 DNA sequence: TGTGCCAGCAGTACTCGACTAGCGAATAACGGGGAGCTGTTTTTT.

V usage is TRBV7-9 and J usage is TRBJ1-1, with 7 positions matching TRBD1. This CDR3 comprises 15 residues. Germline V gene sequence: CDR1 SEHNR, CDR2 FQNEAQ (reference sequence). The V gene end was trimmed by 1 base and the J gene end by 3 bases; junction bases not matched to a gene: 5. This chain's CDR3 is CASSLDRGMYTEAFF. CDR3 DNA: TGTGCCAGCAGCTTAGACAGGGGTATGTACACTGAAGCTTTCTTT.

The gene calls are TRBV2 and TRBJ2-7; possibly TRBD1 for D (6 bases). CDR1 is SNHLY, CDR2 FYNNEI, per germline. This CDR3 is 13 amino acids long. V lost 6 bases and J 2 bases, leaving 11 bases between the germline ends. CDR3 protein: CASSTGTTYEQYF. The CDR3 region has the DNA TGTGCCAGCAGCACAGGGACCACCTACGAGCAGTACTTC.

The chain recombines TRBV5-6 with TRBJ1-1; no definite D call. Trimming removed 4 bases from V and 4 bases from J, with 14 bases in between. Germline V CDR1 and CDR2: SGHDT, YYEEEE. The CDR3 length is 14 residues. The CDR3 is CASSMTTLATEAFF. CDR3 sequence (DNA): TGTGCCAGCAGCATGACAACCCTCGCCACTGAAGCTTTCTTT.

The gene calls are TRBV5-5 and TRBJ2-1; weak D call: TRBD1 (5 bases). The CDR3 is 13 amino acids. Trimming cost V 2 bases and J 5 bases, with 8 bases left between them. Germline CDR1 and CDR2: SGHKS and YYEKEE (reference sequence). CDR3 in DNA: TGTGCCAGCAGCTTCGACAGTGACAATGAGCAGTTCTTC. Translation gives CASSFDSDNEQFF.

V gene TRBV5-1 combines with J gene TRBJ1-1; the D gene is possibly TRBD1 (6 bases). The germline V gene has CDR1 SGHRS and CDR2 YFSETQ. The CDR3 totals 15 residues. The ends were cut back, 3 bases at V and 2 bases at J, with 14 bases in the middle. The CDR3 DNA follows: TGCGCCAGCAGCTGGGGTTCCAGGGGTAACACTGAAGCTTTCTTT. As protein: CASSWGSRGNTEAFF.